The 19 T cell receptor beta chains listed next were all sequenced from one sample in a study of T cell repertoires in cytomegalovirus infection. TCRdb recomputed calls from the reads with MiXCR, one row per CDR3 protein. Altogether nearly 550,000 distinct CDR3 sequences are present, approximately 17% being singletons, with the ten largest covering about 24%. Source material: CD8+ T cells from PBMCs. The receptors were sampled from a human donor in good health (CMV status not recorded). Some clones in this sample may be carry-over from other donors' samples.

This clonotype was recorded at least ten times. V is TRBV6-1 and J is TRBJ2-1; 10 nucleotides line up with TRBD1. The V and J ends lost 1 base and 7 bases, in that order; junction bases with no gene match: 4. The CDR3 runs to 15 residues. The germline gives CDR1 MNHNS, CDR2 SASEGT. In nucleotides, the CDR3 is TGTGCCAGCAGTGAAGGACAGGGGGCGCGGAATGAGCAGTTCTTC. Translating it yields CASSEGQGARNEQFF.

CDR3 nucleotides: TGTGCCAGCAGGACCCCGGGACACTTCAATTTTCAGCCCCAGCATTTT. This gives the protein CASRTPGHFNFQPQHF. This chain joins TRBV28 and TRBJ1-5, with a possible D match to TRBD1 (6 bases). Germline values: CDR1 MDHEN, CDR2 SYDVKM. This CDR3 contains 16 residues. V was cut by 6 bases and J by 6 bases, with 21 bases left in between.

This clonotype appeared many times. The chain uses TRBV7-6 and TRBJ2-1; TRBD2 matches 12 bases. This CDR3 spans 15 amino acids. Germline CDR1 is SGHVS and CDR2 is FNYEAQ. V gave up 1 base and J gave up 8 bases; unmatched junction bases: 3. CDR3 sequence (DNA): TGTGCCAGCAGCTTAGGGACTAGCGGGGCTGATGAGCAGTTCTTC. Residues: CASSLGTSGADEQFF. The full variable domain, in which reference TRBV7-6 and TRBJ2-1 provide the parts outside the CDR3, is GAGVSQSPRYKVTKRGQDVALRCDPISGHVSLYWYRQALGQGPEFLTYFNYEAQQDKSGLPNDRFSAERPEGSISTLTIQRTEQRDSAMYRCASSLGTSGADEQFFGPGTRLTVL.

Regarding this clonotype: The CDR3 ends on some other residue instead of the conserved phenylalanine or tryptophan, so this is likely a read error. In nucleotides, the CDR3 is TGCGCCAGCAGCACCCCCGGGGGCACCTACGAGCAGTACTCC. Amino acid sequence: CASSTPGGTYEQYS. The chain has TRBV7-9 and TRBJ2-7, with D perhaps assigned TRBD1 or TRBD2 (6 bases each). CDR3 length equals 14 residues. Germline V gene data show CDR1 as SEHNR and CDR2 as FQNEAQ (reference sequence).

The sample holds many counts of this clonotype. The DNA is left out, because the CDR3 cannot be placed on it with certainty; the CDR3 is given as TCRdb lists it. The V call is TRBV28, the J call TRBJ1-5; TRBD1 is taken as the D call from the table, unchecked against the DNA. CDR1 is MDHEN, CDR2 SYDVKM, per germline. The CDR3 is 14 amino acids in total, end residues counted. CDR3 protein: CASIRARGYQPQHF.

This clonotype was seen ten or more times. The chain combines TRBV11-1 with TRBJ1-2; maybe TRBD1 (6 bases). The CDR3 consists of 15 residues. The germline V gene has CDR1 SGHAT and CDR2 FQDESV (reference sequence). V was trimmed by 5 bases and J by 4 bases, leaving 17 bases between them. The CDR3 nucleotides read TGTGCCAGCAGCACCCGGGAGACAGGCGTCTATGGCTACACCTTC. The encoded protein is CASSTRETGVYGYTF. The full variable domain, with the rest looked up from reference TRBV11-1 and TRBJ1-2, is EAEVAQSPRYKITEKSQAVAFWCDPISGHATLYWYRQILGQGPELLVQFQDESVVDDSQLPKDRFSAERLKGVDSTLKIQPAELGDSAMYLCASSTRETGVYGYTFGSGTRLTVV.

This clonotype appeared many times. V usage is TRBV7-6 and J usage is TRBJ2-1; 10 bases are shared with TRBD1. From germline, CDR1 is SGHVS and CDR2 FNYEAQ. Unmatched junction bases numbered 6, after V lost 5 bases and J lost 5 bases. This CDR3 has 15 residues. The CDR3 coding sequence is TGTGCCAGCAGCCCCTGGGACAGGGGAAACAATGAGCAGTTCTTC. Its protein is CASSPWDRGNNEQFF.

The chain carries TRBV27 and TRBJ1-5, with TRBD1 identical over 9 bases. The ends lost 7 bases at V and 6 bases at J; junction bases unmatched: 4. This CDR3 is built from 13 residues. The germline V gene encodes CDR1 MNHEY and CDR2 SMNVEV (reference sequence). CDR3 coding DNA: TGTGCCAGCAAAGGGACAGGGCTTCAGCCCCAGCATTTT. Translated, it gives CASKGTGLQPQHF.

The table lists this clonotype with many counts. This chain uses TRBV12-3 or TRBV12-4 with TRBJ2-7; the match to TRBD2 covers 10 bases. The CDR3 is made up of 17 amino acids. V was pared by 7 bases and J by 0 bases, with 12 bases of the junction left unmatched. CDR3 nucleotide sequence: TGTGCCAGCACCGCCACTAGCGGGGTTAAAAGCTCCTACGAGCAGTACTTC. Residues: CASTATSGVKSSYEQYF.

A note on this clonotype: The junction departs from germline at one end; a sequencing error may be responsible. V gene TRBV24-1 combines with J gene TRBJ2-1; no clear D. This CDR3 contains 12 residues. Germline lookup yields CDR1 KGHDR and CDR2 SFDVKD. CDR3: CATVNYNNEQLF. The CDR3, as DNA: TGTGCCACCGTTAACTACAACAATGAGCAGTTATTC.

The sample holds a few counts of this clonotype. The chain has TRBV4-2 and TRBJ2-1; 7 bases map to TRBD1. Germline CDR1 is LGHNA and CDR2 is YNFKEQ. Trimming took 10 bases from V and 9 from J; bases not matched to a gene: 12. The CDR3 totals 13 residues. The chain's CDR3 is CATSSSSGGEQFF. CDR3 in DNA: TGTGCCACCTCGAGTAGCTCAGGGGGTGAGCAGTTCTTC.

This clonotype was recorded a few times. The CDR3 spells CSVSGPRNEQYF. The CDR3 coding sequence is TGCAGCGTGTCCGGGCCCCGAAACGAGCAGTACTTC. The rearrangement joins TRBV29-1 to TRBJ2-7, with D uncertain. With 6 bases removed from V and 5 bases from J, the gap between germline ends came to 14 bases. CDR1 and CDR2 (germline): SQVTM, ANQGSEA. The CDR3 contains 12 residues.

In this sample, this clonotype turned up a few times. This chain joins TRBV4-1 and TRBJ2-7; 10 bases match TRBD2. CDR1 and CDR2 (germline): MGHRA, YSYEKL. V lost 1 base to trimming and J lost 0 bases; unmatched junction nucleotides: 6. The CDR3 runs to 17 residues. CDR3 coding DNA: TGCGCCAGCAGCCAAGCGACTAGCGGGTTTAGCTCCTACGAGCAGTACTTC. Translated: CASSQATSGFSSYEQYF.

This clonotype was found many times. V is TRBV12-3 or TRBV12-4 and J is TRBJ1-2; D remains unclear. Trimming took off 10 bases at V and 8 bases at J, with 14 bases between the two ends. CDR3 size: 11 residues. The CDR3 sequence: CATRTVVGYTF. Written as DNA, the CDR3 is TGTGCCACTAGGACGGTCGTGGGCTACACCTTC.

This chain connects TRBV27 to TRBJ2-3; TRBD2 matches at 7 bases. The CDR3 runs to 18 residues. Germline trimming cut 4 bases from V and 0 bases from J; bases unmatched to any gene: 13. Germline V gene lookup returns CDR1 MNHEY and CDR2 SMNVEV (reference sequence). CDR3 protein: CASSSVGTTQASTDTQYF. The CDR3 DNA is TGTGCCAGCAGTTCCGTGGGGACTACCCAAGCTAGCACAGATACGCAGTATTTT.

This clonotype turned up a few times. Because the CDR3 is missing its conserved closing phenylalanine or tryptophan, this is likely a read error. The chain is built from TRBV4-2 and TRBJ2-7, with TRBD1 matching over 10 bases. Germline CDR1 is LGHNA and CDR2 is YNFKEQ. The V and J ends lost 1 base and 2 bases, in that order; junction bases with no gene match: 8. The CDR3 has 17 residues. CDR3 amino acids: CASSQVGTGENPYEQYL. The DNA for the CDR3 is TGTGCCAGCAGCCAAGTAGGGACAGGGGAGAATCCCTACGAGCAGTACTTA.

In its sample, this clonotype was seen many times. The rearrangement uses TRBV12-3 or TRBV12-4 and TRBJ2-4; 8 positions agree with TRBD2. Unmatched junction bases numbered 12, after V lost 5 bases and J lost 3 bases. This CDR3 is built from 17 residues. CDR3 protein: CASSGPRRGAIKNIQYF. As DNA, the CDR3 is TGTGCCAGCAGTGGCCCTCGGCGGGGGGCCATCAAAAACATTCAGTACTTC.

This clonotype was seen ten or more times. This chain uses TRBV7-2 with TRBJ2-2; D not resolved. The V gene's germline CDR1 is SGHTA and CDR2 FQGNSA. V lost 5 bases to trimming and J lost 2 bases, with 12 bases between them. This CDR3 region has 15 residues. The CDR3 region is CASSPEVANTGELFF. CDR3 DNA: TGTGCCAGCAGCCCGGAAGTAGCCAACACCGGGGAGCTGTTTTTT.

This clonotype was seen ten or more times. The DNA for the CDR3 is TGTGCTAGTGTCCCCTCGGGGGCAGGGGTGGTGAGTGAGCAGTTCTTC. Translation: CASVPSGAGVVSEQFF. The rearrangement uses TRBV12-5 and TRBJ2-1; the D gene could be TRBD1 or TRBD2 (6 bases each). Looked up from germline, CDR1 is LGHNT and CDR2 is FRNRAP. The V and J ends lost 7 bases and 9 bases respectively, with 25 bases between them. This CDR3 has 16 residues.